Each of the 30 T cell receptor beta chains below was sequenced from the same sample in a study of blood T cell repertoires in COVID-19. TCRdb's table, derived via immunoSEQ multiplex PCR, lists solely in-frame clones and lacks some. The sample lists roughly 250,000 clones, 82% occurring once. Source material: peripheral blood. These receptors all come from a woman of 80 years or more with active or convalescent COVID-19.

The CDR3 sequence is CASSLGRGYQPQHF. In nucleotides, the CDR3 is TGTGCCAGCAGTTTAGGCAGGGGATATCAGCCCCAGCATTTT. The chain carries TRBV28 and TRBJ1-5, with D maybe TRBD1 (6 bases). CDR1 and CDR2 (germline): MDHEN, SYDVKM. This CDR3 comprises 14 residues. The ends were cut back, 2 bases at V and 5 bases at J, with 10 bases in the middle.

Points on this clone: A junction boundary mismatches the germline segment, possibly from a read error. This chain links TRBV5-1 with TRBJ1-4; D might be TRBD1 (6 bases). The germline V gene has CDR1 SGHRS and CDR2 YFSETQ. There are 14 residues in the CDR3. CDR3 DNA: TGCGCCAGCAGCTTGGCTCCAGGGGAGCCGAGCAGGGTTTTT. It encodes CASSLAPGEPSRVF.

This chain connects TRBV2 to TRBJ1-5, with D hard to call. This CDR3 is built from 13 residues. Germline V gene lookup returns CDR1 SNHLY and CDR2 FYNNEI. V lost 6 bases to trimming and J lost 1 base, with 7 bases between them. The CDR3 DNA is TGTGCCAGCAGACAACAGAGCAATCAGCCCCAGCATTTT. Translation gives CASRQQSNQPQHF.

The gene calls are TRBV5-6 and TRBJ2-7, with TRBD1 matching 9 bases. CDR1 is SGHDT and CDR2 is YYEEEE in the germline V gene. V lost 5 bases, J lost 2 bases, and 8 bases stayed unmatched. The CDR3 sequence is 15 residues long. The CDR3, as DNA: TGTGCCAGCAGTCGCGGGACAGGGCTGGCCTACGAGCAGTACTTC. Amino acid sequence: CASSRGTGLAYEQYF.

The genes are TRBV27 and TRBJ1-1, with a tentative D call TRBD1 (5 bases). Germline V gene lookup returns CDR1 MNHEY and CDR2 SMNVEV (reference sequence). Trimming took off 7 bases at V and 1 base at J, with 19 bases between the two ends. This CDR3 spans 16 amino acids. The DNA for the CDR3 is TGTGCCAGCACCCCGATGTGGGGGGTGGGGAACACTGAAGCTTTCTTT. Its protein is CASTPMWGVGNTEAFF.

The chain uses TRBV10-3 and TRBJ2-7, with 7 bases that match TRBD1. The trim removed 6 bases at V and 4 bases at J, leaving 9 bases unmatched. Per germline, CDR1 ENHRY and CDR2 SYGVKD. The CDR3 runs 14 residues. The DNA of the CDR3 is TGTGCCATCAGCCGGGACAGCCCCGCGTACGAGCAGTACTTC. This codes for CAISRDSPAYEQYF.

V and J are TRBV28 and TRBJ1-1, with D unresolved. CDR1 is MDHEN and CDR2 is SYDVKM in the germline V gene. This CDR3 region has 17 residues. V was pared by 2 bases and J by 0 bases, with 16 bases between. This CDR3 reads CASSLMAVLTMNTEAFF. DNA for the CDR3: TGTGCCAGCAGTTTAATGGCGGTATTGACCATGAACACTGAAGCTTTCTTT. Using reference TRBV28 and TRBJ1-1 for the parts outside the CDR3, the full variable domain is DVKVTQSSRYLVKRTGEKVFLECVQDMDHENMFWYRQDPGLGLRLIYFSYDVKMKEKGDIPEGYSVSREKKERFSLILESASTNQTSMYLCASSLMAVLTMNTEAFFGQGTRLTVV.

Ten or more counts support this clone. The rearrangement joins TRBV5-5 to TRBJ2-7, with D possibly being TRBD1 (6 bases). This CDR3 is built from 15 residues. Germline assignment: CDR1 SGHKS and CDR2 YYEKEE (reference sequence). The V end lost 1 base, the J end lost 4 bases, and 15 bases lay between the germline ends. This chain's CDR3 is CASSLLVGRGYEQYF. The DNA of the CDR3 is TGTGCCAGCAGCTTGCTCGTAGGCAGGGGATACGAGCAGTACTTC.

This chain uses TRBV18 with TRBJ2-7; 7 positions agree with TRBD2. With V trimmed by 4 bases and J by 7 bases, 10 bases remained unmatched. Germline lookup yields CDR1 KGHSH and CDR2 LQKENI. The CDR3 loop spans 14 amino acids. The CDR3 DNA reads as TGTGCCAGCTCACAATCGGGAGGACCCCTAGAGCAGTACTTC. Translated, it gives CASSQSGGPLEQYF.

A remark on this clone: A junction end diverges from the germline sequence, so it may reflect a read error. The chain recombines TRBV5-6 with TRBJ1-6; the match to TRBD1 covers 7 bases. The germline CDR1 and CDR2 sequences are SGHDT and YYEEEE. The CDR3 consists of 14 residues. In DNA form, the CDR3 reads TGTGCCAGCAGATTGGGACAGCCGAATTCACCCCTCCACTTT. The encoded protein is CASRLGQPNSPLHF.

On this clone: Relative to the germline gene, one junction end is altered; a read error may explain this. The chain carries TRBV5-6 and TRBJ1-2; TRBD1 might be the D (6 bases). Germline V gene lookup returns CDR1 SGHDT and CDR2 YYEEEE. This CDR3 comprises 17 residues. The CDR3 reads CARSLSAGGGGDYGYTF. The CDR3 DNA reads as TGTGCCCGCAGCTTGTCGGCAGGCGGAGGGGGGGACTATGGCTACACCTTC.

This clone was detected many times. CDR3 sequence reads: CASSSRGRRTEAFF. The CDR3 DNA sequence: TGTGCCAGCAGCAGTAGGGGGCGGAGGACTGAAGCTTTCTTT. The chain combines TRBV6-5 with TRBJ1-1; 7 nucleotides align to TRBD1. The germline V gene encodes CDR1 MNHEY and CDR2 SVGAGI. Trimming cost V 6 bases and J 5 bases; bases outside gene matches: 9. The CDR3 runs 14 residues.

The chain is built from TRBV6-5 and TRBJ1-3; D possibly corresponds to TRBD1 (5 bases). V gave up 7 bases and J gave up 7 bases, with 11 bases separating them. The CDR3 loop spans 12 amino acids. CDR1 is MNHEY, CDR2 SVGAGI, per germline. CDR3 in amino acids: CASTSTENTIYF. Here the CDR3 DNA reads TGTGCCAGCACTTCGACAGAGAACACCATATATTTT.

This chain connects TRBV5-1 to TRBJ2-5; 12 nucleotides align to TRBD2. V shed 0 bases and J 0 bases; nucleotides not matched to a gene: 3. This CDR3 is 17 amino acids long. Germline lookup yields CDR1 SGHRS and CDR2 YFSETQ. The CDR3 loop reads CASSLGLAGDNQETQYF. DNA of the CDR3: TGCGCCAGCAGCTTGGGACTAGCGGGGGACAACCAAGAGACCCAGTACTTC.

This sequence joins TRBV5-1 and TRBJ1-1; 8 bases fit TRBD1. V lost 7 bases to trimming and J lost 3 bases; unmatched junction nucleotides: 8. Germline CDR1 and CDR2: SGHRS and YFSETQ. The CDR3 is 14 amino acids. In DNA form, the CDR3 reads TGCGCCAGCGCCAGGGGGCTGGGAGACACTGAAGCTTTCTTT. Protein product: CASARGLGDTEAFF.

The count of this clone is one. This sequence joins TRBV10-3 and TRBJ1-2; D remains unclear. CDR1 is ENHRY, CDR2 SYGVKD, per germline. Trimming took off 4 bases at V and 3 bases at J, with 9 bases between the two ends. This CDR3 comprises 13 residues. CDR3 bases: TGTGCCATCAGTGGGGAGATAGACTATGGCTACACCTTC. It codes for CAISGEIDYGYTF.

The count of this clone is one. The J gene is TRBJ1-1, the V gene TRBV9, with TRBD1 identical over 9 bases. The J segment lost 1 base and the V segment lost 4 bases, leaving 2 bases of the junction unmatched. This CDR3 spans 14 amino acids. CDR1 SGDLS and CDR2 YYNGEE come from the germline V gene. The CDR3 spells CASSWGQGNTEAFF. CDR3 sequence (DNA): TGTGCCAGCAGCTGGGGACAGGGGAACACTGAAGCTTTCTTT. The full variable domain, its missing parts supplied by reference TRBV9 and TRBJ1-1, is DSGVTQTPKHLITATGQRVTLRCSPRSGDLSVYWYQQSLDQGLQFLIQYYNGEERAKGNILERFSAQQFPDLHSELNLSSLELGDSALYFCASSWGQGNTEAFFGQGTRLTVV.

The V call is TRBV7-2, the J call TRBJ1-6; D remains ambiguous. The length of the CDR3 is 13 residues. Per germline, CDR1 SGHTA and CDR2 FQGNSA. Between the trimmed V and J ends, which lost 10 bases and 5 bases, there was a span of 12 bases. Here the CDR3 reads CATHRTDNSPLHF. The CDR3 DNA is TGTGCCACCCACAGAACAGATAATTCACCCCTCCACTTT.

CDR3 protein: CASSIGTSEAFF. CDR3 nucleotides: TGTGCCAGTAGTATAGGGACATCCGAAGCTTTCTTT. The rearrangement joins TRBV19 to TRBJ1-1, with a possible D match to TRBD1 (5 bases). The CDR3 runs 12 residues. V shed 1 base and J shed 8 bases, with 8 bases lying between them. The germline V gene has CDR1 LNHDA and CDR2 SQIVND (reference sequence).

The chain couples TRBV15 to TRBJ2-3; D may be TRBD2 (6 bases). Trimming shortened V by 2 bases and J by 8 bases, and 8 bases separated the two germline ends. In germline, CDR1 is LNHNV, CDR2 YYDKDF (reference sequence). The CDR3 runs 12 residues. The CDR3 is CATSRQGGTQYF. CDR3 coding DNA: TGTGCCACCAGCAGACAGGGAGGTACGCAGTATTTT.

This chain joins TRBV6-5 and TRBJ1-2; no definite D call. CDR1 is MNHEY and CDR2 is SVGAGI in the germline V gene. This CDR3 contains 13 residues. Trimming pared 9 bases from V and 4 bases from J, leaving 15 bases between. The CDR3 region is CASFSRQSYGYTF. For the CDR3, the DNA is TGTGCCAGTTTTTCCAGGCAGAGCTATGGCTACACCTTC.

V gene TRBV7-8 combines with J gene TRBJ1-5, with D maybe TRBD1 (6 bases). CDR1 and CDR2 (germline): SGHVS, FQNEAQ. Trimming removed 5 bases from V and 6 bases from J, with 17 bases in between. The CDR3 covers 15 residues. CDR3 region: CASSREQGNGQPQHF. CDR3 DNA sequence: TGTGCCAGCAGCCGAGAGCAGGGGAACGGTCAGCCCCAGCATTTT.

As to this clone: The junction departs from germline at one end; a sequencing error may be responsible. The chain carries TRBV5-4 and TRBJ1-2; D is unresolved. CDR3 length equals 15 residues. Germline CDR1 SGHNT, CDR2 YYREEE (reference sequence). The CDR3, as DNA: TGTGCCAGCAGCTTGGACAGCACATCTAATTATGGCTACACCTTC. As protein: CASSLDSTSNYGYTF.

This chain uses TRBV9 with TRBJ2-7; 12 nucleotides match TRBD2. V shed 5 bases and J 2 bases; nucleotides not matched to a gene: 2. Germline-derived CDR1 and CDR2 are SGDLS and YYNGEE. The CDR3 has 14 residues. The CDR3 DNA is TGTGCCAGCAGTCTAGCGGGAGGGGCCTACGAGCAGTACTTC. Amino acids: CASSLAGGAYEQYF. Filled out from reference TRBV9 and TRBJ2-7, the complete variable domain reads DSGVTQTPKHLITATGQRVTLRCSPRSGDLSVYWYQQSLDQGLQFLIQYYNGEERAKGNILERFSAQQFPDLHSELNLSSLELGDSALYFCASSLAGGAYEQYFGPGTRLTVT.

The V and J genes are TRBV5-1 and TRBJ2-2; maybe TRBD1 (6 bases). This CDR3 comprises 15 residues. CDR1 is SGHRS, CDR2 YFSETQ, per germline. Trimming removed 2 bases from V and 4 bases from J, with 12 bases in between. CDR3 region: CASSLLQGTTGELFF. For the CDR3, the DNA is TGCGCCAGCAGCTTACTACAGGGTACCACCGGGGAGCTGTTTTTT. Full variable domain (remainder filled in from reference TRBV5-1 and TRBJ2-2): KAGVTQTPRYLIKTRGQQVTLSCSPISGHRSVSWYQQTPGQGLQFLFEYFSETQRNKGNFPGRFSGRQFSNSRSEMNVSTLELGDSALYLCASSLLQGTTGELFFGEGSRLTVL.

A few counts support this clone. The V and J genes are TRBV20-1 and TRBJ2-2; no clear D. Trimming left V 3 bases short and J 1 base short, with 6 bases between. CDR3 size: 13 residues. The germline V gene has CDR1 DFQATT and CDR2 SNEGSKA (reference sequence). The CDR3 DNA reads TGCAGTGCTAGTACGGGGAACACCGGGGAGCTGTTTTTT. This translates into CSASTGNTGELFF.

This clone was seen a single time. This chain joins TRBV10-3 and TRBJ1-3, with 7 bases aligning to TRBD1. J was trimmed by 0 bases and V by 7 bases; bases with no gene match: 9. Germline V gene lookup returns CDR1 ENHRY and CDR2 SYGVKD. This CDR3 spans 16 amino acids. Here the CDR3 reads CAITTGLGISGNTIYF. In DNA form, the CDR3 reads TGTGCCATCACGACAGGGTTGGGGATCTCTGGAAACACCATATATTTT.

The genes are TRBV29-1 and TRBJ2-3; the D is unclear. Per germline, CDR1 SQVTM and CDR2 ANQGSEA. The ends were cut back, 3 bases at V and 2 bases at J, with 9 bases in the middle. This CDR3 is 13 amino acids long. CDR3 loop: CSVDLGTTDTQYF. CDR3 nucleotides: TGCAGCGTTGATCTAGGTACCACAGATACGCAGTATTTT.

This chain uses TRBV28 with TRBJ2-2, with a possible D match to TRBD1 (6 bases). Germline lookup yields CDR1 MDHEN and CDR2 SYDVKM. The CDR3 is 14 residues long. Trimming left V 9 bases short and J 6 bases short, with 17 bases between. The CDR3: CASGGVGAAGELFF. Written as DNA, the CDR3 is TGTGCCAGTGGTGGGGTGGGGGCCGCCGGGGAGCTGTTTTTT.

This chain connects TRBV6-5 to TRBJ1-1; TRBD1 is a possible D gene (6 bases). The germline gives CDR1 MNHEY, CDR2 SVGAGI. The CDR3 runs to 15 residues. The V end lost 2 bases, the J end lost 4 bases, and 14 bases lay between the germline ends. CDR3 residues: CASSYQQGVGTEAFF. In nucleotides, the CDR3 is TGTGCCAGCAGTTACCAACAGGGCGTTGGCACTGAAGCTTTCTTT.